Presented here are 18 T cell receptor beta chains from one specimen sequenced in a study of CD8 T cells in Susac syndrome. Reverse transcription of roughly 0.5 to 1 ug RNA was performed with random hexamers. One entry per CDR3 protein results from TCRdb running MiXCR on the immunoSEQ multiplex PCR reads. The sample consists of about 210,000 distinct CDR3 sequences, approximately 95% of them appearing once. Material for sequencing was CD4+ T cells from PBMCs. The receptors were gathered from a human donor with multiple sclerosis.

This clonotype was found once. CDR3 DNA: TGCAGTGCTAGTCAGGCAAGCGGGCGCTCCTACGAGCAGTACTTC. Its translation: CSASQASGRSYEQYF. The chain has TRBV20-1 and TRBJ2-7; D possibly corresponds to TRBD2 (6 bases). V shed 3 bases and J shed 0 bases, with 15 bases lying between them. The CDR3 is made up of 15 amino acids. In germline, CDR1 is DFQATT, CDR2 SNEGSKA (reference sequence).

The chain links TRBV24-1 to TRBJ1-2; D not certain. Germline assignment: CDR1 KGHDR and CDR2 SFDVKD. The CDR3 extends over 13 amino acids. V was clipped by 8 bases and J by 4 bases, with 13 bases between them. CDR3 region: CATTEVGIYGYTF. In DNA form, the CDR3 reads TGTGCCACCACAGAAGTTGGGATCTATGGCTACACCTTC.

The chain combines TRBV24-1 with TRBJ2-1; 7 nucleotides line up with TRBD2. The V and J ends lost 2 bases and 2 bases, in that order; junction bases with no gene match: 5. Looked up from germline, CDR1 is KGHDR and CDR2 is SFDVKD. The CDR3 runs to 16 residues. The CDR3 coding sequence is TGTGCCACCAGTGATTCCGGGACTAATACCTACAATGAGCAGTTCTTC. Translation gives CATSDSGTNTYNEQFF.

The chain links TRBV29-1 to TRBJ1-2; D might be TRBD1 (5 bases). Trimming took 8 bases from V and 4 from J, leaving 14 bases between them. CDR1 is SQVTM, CDR2 ANQGSEA, per germline. The CDR3 covers 12 residues. The CDR3 nucleotides read TGCAGCCTGGGAGGGGAGGGCTATGGCTACACCTTC. This codes for CSLGGEGYGYTF.

V gene TRBV3-1 combines with J gene TRBJ2-5; either TRBD1 or TRBD2 may supply D (6 bases each). The CDR3 is 15 amino acids. V was clipped by 4 bases and J by 1 base, with 13 bases between them. Germline CDR1 LGHDT, CDR2 YNNKEL (reference sequence). CDR3 DNA sequence: TGTGCCAGCAGCCTTTGGAGGGGGTCCCAAGAGACCCAGTACTTC. Translating gives CASSLWRGSQETQYF.

This clonotype was seen only a few times. The rearrangement links TRBV6-1 to TRBJ1-1; TRBD1 might be the D (5 bases). Germline loops: CDR1 MNHNS, CDR2 SASEGT. V was trimmed by 6 bases and J by 1 base, leaving 15 bases between them. The CDR3 has 15 residues. DNA of the CDR3: TGTGCCAGCAGCCAGAGACAGTTTCAGAACACTGAAGCTTTCTTT. Amino acids: CASSQRQFQNTEAFF.

The chain joins TRBV15 to TRBJ1-2; D is possibly TRBD1 (5 bases). The CDR3 covers 15 residues. Germline V lookup: CDR1 LNHNV, CDR2 YYDKDF (reference sequence). V lost 0 bases and J 4 bases, leaving 12 bases between the germline ends. The CDR3 loop reads CATSRDGERGYGYTF. CDR3 coding DNA: TGTGCCACCAGCAGAGATGGGGAGAGGGGCTATGGCTACACCTTC.

This chain links TRBV29-1 with TRBJ1-3; D ambiguous. V dropped 6 bases and J dropped 2 bases, with 14 bases sitting between them. The CDR3 sequence is 14 residues long. Looked up from germline, CDR1 is SQVTM and CDR2 is ANQGSEA. This chain's CDR3 is CSVYERAAGNTIYF. DNA for the CDR3: TGCAGCGTGTATGAGAGGGCCGCTGGAAACACCATATATTTT.

The chain joins TRBV5-1 to TRBJ1-5; D perhaps matches TRBD1 (6 bases). Germline CDR1 and CDR2: SGHRS and YFSETQ. V lost 0 bases and J 5 bases, leaving 12 bases between the germline ends. The CDR3 spans 15 residues. The CDR3 DNA sequence: TGCGCCAGCAGCTTGGGCAGGGGAGATGATCAGCCCCAGCATTTT. The encoded protein is CASSLGRGDDQPQHF. Supplemented by reference TRBV5-1 and TRBJ1-5, the full variable domain reads KAGVTQTPRYLIKTRGQQVTLSCSPISGHRSVSWYQQTPGQGLQFLFEYFSETQRNKGNFPGRFSGRQFSNSRSEMNVSTLELGDSALYLCASSLGRGDDQPQHFGDGTRLSIL.

The chain couples TRBV12-3 or TRBV12-4 to TRBJ1-6; 9 positions agree with TRBD1. V dropped 1 base and J dropped 9; count of bases not matched to a gene: 4. The CDR3 covers 15 residues. The CDR3 protein is CASSLVGQGFSPLHF. CDR3 sequence (DNA): TGTGCCAGCAGTTTAGTCGGACAGGGGTTTTCACCCCTCCACTTT.

V and J are TRBV11-1 and TRBJ2-7; the D is unclear. Germline V lookup: CDR1 SGHAT, CDR2 FQDESV (reference sequence). The CDR3 runs to 13 residues. V was trimmed by 5 bases and J by 2 bases, leaving 10 bases between them. The CDR3 nucleotides read TGTGCCAGCAGCCCGACGGTCACCTACGAGCAGTACTTC. Protein product: CASSPTVTYEQYF.

This chain connects TRBV15 to TRBJ1-1; 9 positions match TRBD1. V was pared by 1 base and J by 7 bases, with 4 bases of the junction left unmatched. Germline CDR1 is LNHNV and CDR2 is YYDKDF (reference sequence). This CDR3 is built from 14 residues. The CDR3 loop reads CATSRGTGVNEAFF. The CDR3 region has the DNA TGTGCCACCAGCAGAGGGACAGGGGTAAATGAAGCTTTCTTT.

The chain carries TRBV29-1 and TRBJ2-3; possibly TRBD1 or TRBD2 for D (5 bases each). The ends were cut back, 3 bases at V and 14 bases at J, with 18 bases in the middle. This CDR3 has 12 amino acids. From germline, CDR1 is SQVTM and CDR2 ANQGSEA. The DNA for the CDR3 is TGCAGCGTTGACCGAACCGGGACCGTGGGGTATTTT. It encodes CSVDRTGTVGYF.

This chain joins TRBV20-1 and TRBJ1-6, with a possible D match to TRBD1 (5 bases). Between the trimmed V and J ends, which lost 2 bases and 7 bases, there was a span of 9 bases. CDR1 DFQATT and CDR2 SNEGSKA come from the germline V gene (reference sequence). The CDR3 has 13 amino acids. The CDR3 protein is CSARPGQNSPLHF. The CDR3 bases are TGCAGTGCTAGACCAGGGCAAAATTCACCCCTCCACTTT.

This clonotype appeared a single time. The rearrangement joins TRBV12-3 or TRBV12-4 to TRBJ2-7; 7 nucleotides line up with TRBD1. The trim removed 5 bases at V and 3 bases at J, leaving 7 bases unmatched. The CDR3 covers 14 residues. The DNA for the CDR3 is TGTGCCAGCAGTCAGACAGGGCCTCTCTACGAGCAGTACTTC. Protein product: CASSQTGPLYEQYF.

J is TRBJ2-4 and V is TRBV7-9; TRBD1 matches at 7 bases. The germline CDR1 and CDR2 sequences are SEHNR and FQNEAQ (reference sequence). The CDR3 has 16 residues. Losses at the gene ends were 3 bases for V and 3 bases for J; bases not matched to a gene: 8. CDR3 amino acids: CASSFSYRGFKNIQYF. CDR3 nucleotide sequence: TGTGCCAGCAGCTTCTCCTACAGGGGATTCAAAAACATTCAGTACTTC.

This chain uses TRBV12-3 or TRBV12-4 with TRBJ2-7; TRBD1 matches at 7 bases. With V trimmed by 5 bases and J by 1 base, 11 bases remained unmatched. This CDR3 contains 16 residues. CDR3 bases: TGTGCCAGCAGTAAAGACAGGGTGGTCGGGTCCTACGAGCAGTACTTC. It is translated as CASSKDRVVGSYEQYF.

The V gene is TRBV5-1, the J gene TRBJ1-4; D is undetermined. The V gene's germline CDR1 is SGHRS and CDR2 YFSETQ. CDR3 length: 15 residues. The V gene lost 3 bases and the J gene lost 5 bases, with 14 bases spanning the gap. The CDR3: CASSSRTPGNEKLFF. The CDR3 DNA follows: TGCGCCAGCAGCTCACGGACGCCGGGGAATGAAAAACTGTTTTTT.